The TCR beta chain described here comes from a study of blood T cell repertoires in COVID-19. Assay used: immunoSEQ multiplex PCR; TCRdb lists only in-frame clones, some missing. The sample records nearly 350,000 clones, under 95% being singletons. The CDR3 spans 16 residues. J was trimmed by 6 bases and V by 0 bases; bases with no gene match: 11. Germline V gene sequence: CDR1 SGHRS, CDR2 YFSETQ. The chain carries TRBV5-1 and TRBJ2-5; 7 bases fit TRBD1. Sequenced input: peripheral blood. This sequence originates from a woman under 30 who had recovered from COVID-19. DNA of the CDR3: TGCGCCAGCAGCTTGGCCAGGGGGACAGCGCCGAAGACCCAGTACTTC. Translated: CASSLARGTAPKTQYF.